This T cell receptor beta chain was observed in a study of blood T cells in healthy people across ages. General study results and limits: Donors of long life had a larger count of naive CD4+ cells and greater diversity than aged donors.

Combining a sample-barcoded 5' primer with a J-beta primer mix, a second PCR ran for roughly 7 to 12 cycles. Each cDNA molecule carried a tag from a template-switch adaptor that contained 12 random nucleotides. TCRdb called the 5' RACE reads again in MiXCR, with one record for every CDR3 protein. The table shows 1.5 million to 2 million distinct CDR3 sequences, with about 32% occurring only once. This CDR3 is built from 14 residues. With 6 bases removed from V and 7 bases from J, the gap between germline ends came to 16 bases. The germline V gene has CDR1 MDHEN and CDR2 SYDVKM. A word on this clonotype: Its antigen is not identified.

The sequence derives from a woman between 25 and 40 years old in good health. Sequencing input: blood. J is TRBJ2-1 and V is TRBV28, with D possibly TRBD1 on 6 matching bases. The CDR3, as DNA: TGTGCCAGCAGGGACAGCACGCGAAGGAATGAGCAGTTCTTC. The encoded protein is CASRDSTRRNEQFF.